One sample yielded the 10 T cell receptor beta chains listed below, sequenced in a study of response to subunit inactivated influenza vaccine. TCRdb itself ran the RT-PCR reads through MiXCR, one entry per CDR3 protein. The repertoire includes about 520,000 distinct CDR3 sequences, about 25% of them detected once, and approximately 2% sits in the top ten. The specimen comprised CD4+ T cells sorted from PBMCs, sampled about 5 days after vaccination. The receptors stem from a man in his forties or fifties who received an inactivated influenza vaccine.

The chain couples TRBV20-1 to TRBJ2-1, with D perhaps being TRBD1 or TRBD2 (5 bases each). The length of the CDR3 is 13 residues. The germline V and J ends were trimmed by 8 bases and 0 bases, with 11 bases remaining between them. Germline V lookup: CDR1 DFQATT, CDR2 SNEGSKA (reference sequence). The CDR3 nucleotides read TGCAGTTTGGGGGTCCGCTCCTACAATGAGCAGTTCTTC. It translates to CSLGVRSYNEQFF.

The genes are TRBV12-3 or TRBV12-4 and TRBJ2-7; TRBD1 is a possible D gene (6 bases). V dropped 7 bases and J dropped 7 bases, with 20 bases sitting between them. The CDR3 sequence is 14 residues long. CDR3 sequence (DNA): TGTGCCAGCACCCCGTCAGGGGTTTTGGGGGAGCAGTACTTC. It encodes CASTPSGVLGEQYF.

This clonotype has only a few counts. The J gene is TRBJ2-1, the V gene TRBV6-1; no definite D call. The CDR3 spans 15 residues. Germline-derived CDR1 and CDR2 are MNHNS and SASEGT. Trimming left V 6 bases short and J 3 bases short, with 15 bases between. The CDR3 is CASSPARSLYNEQFF. CDR3 DNA sequence: TGTGCCAGCAGCCCCGCCAGGAGTCTCTACAATGAGCAGTTCTTC.

This clonotype has a handful of counts. DNA of the CDR3: TGTGCCAGCTCCGGGACTAGCGCCTACAATGAGCAGTTCTTC. Encoded protein: CASSGTSAYNEQFF. The chain has TRBV27 and TRBJ2-1, with TRBD2 matching 10 bases. Trimming cost V 8 bases and J 2 bases; bases outside gene matches: 3. The CDR3 covers 14 residues. CDR1 MNHEY and CDR2 SMNVEV come from the germline V gene (reference sequence).

The chain has TRBV5-1 and TRBJ2-1; D not certain. The V and J ends lost 4 bases and 10 bases respectively, with 12 bases between them. Germline-derived CDR1 and CDR2 are SGHRS and YFSETQ. There are 12 residues in the CDR3. CDR3 protein: CASSPDLGEQFF. The CDR3 coding sequence is TGCGCCAGCAGCCCGGATCTGGGGGAGCAGTTCTTC.

V gene TRBV20-1 combines with J gene TRBJ2-7; TRBD2 matches at 7 bases. From germline, CDR1 is DFQATT and CDR2 SNEGSKA (reference sequence). V was pared by 6 bases and J by 0 bases, with 11 bases of the junction left unmatched. This CDR3 spans 15 amino acids. CDR3 region: CSATPGTTVSYEQYF. The CDR3 DNA follows: TGCAGTGCCACGCCCGGGACTACGGTCTCCTACGAGCAGTACTTC.

This clonotype has only a few counts. The rearrangement joins TRBV4-1 to TRBJ2-2; D is possibly TRBD1 or TRBD2 (5 bases each). V was trimmed by 4 bases and J by 4 bases, leaving 16 bases between them. The V gene's germline CDR1 is MGHRA and CDR2 YSYEKL. The CDR3 runs to 16 residues. This CDR3 reads CASSPPGVRGTGELFF. The CDR3 DNA reads TGCGCCAGCAGCCCCCCCGGGGTTAGGGGCACCGGGGAGCTGTTTTTT.

The table lists this clonotype with a few counts. This chain connects TRBV6-2 or TRBV6-3 to TRBJ2-7; 7 bases align to TRBD2. Trimming at V came to 2 bases and at J to 2 bases, leaving 6 bases not matched to a gene. There are 15 residues in the CDR3. The germline gives CDR1 MNHEY, CDR2 SVGEGT. Here the CDR3 reads CASSYPGLTTYEQYF. CDR3 in DNA: TGTGCCAGCAGTTACCCGGGACTAACCACCTACGAGCAGTACTTC.

The V and J genes are TRBV5-1 and TRBJ2-7; unclear D gene. The length of the CDR3 is 14 residues. V was clipped by 4 bases and J by 2 bases, with 13 bases between them. The germline CDR1 and CDR2 sequences are SGHRS and YFSETQ. CDR3 nucleotides: TGCGCCAGCAGCGTTTCAGGTCCCCCCTACGAGCAGTACTTC. This translates into CASSVSGPPYEQYF.

The V call is TRBV24-1, the J call TRBJ2-1; TRBD2 is a possible D gene (5 bases). Germline CDR1 is KGHDR and CDR2 is SFDVKD. Trimming cost V 6 bases and J 0 bases, with 11 bases left between them. The CDR3 sequence is 15 residues long. The CDR3 sequence: CATSRGYSSYNEQFF. The CDR3 DNA reads TGTGCCACCAGTCGAGGGTACAGCTCCTACAATGAGCAGTTCTTC.